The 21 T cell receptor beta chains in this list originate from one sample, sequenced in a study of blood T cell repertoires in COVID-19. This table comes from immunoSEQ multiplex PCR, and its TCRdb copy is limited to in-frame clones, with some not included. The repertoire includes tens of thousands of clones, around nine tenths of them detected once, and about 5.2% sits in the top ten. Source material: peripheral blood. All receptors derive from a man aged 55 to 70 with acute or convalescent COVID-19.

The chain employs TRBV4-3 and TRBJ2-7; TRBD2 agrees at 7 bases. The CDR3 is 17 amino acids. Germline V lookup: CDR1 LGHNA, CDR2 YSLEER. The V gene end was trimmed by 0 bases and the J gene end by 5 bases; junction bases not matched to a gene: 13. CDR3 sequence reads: CASSQEASGVGWDEQYF. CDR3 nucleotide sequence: TGCGCCAGCAGCCAAGAAGCTAGCGGAGTGGGATGGGACGAGCAGTACTTC.

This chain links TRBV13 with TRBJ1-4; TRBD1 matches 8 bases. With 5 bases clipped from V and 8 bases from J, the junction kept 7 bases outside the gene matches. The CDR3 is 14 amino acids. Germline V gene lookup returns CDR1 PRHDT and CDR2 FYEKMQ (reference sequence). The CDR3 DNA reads TGTGCCAGCAGCCGCGACAGGGGTGGAGAAAAACTGTTTTTT. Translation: CASSRDRGGEKLFF. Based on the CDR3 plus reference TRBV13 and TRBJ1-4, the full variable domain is AAGVIQSPRHLIKEKRETATLKCYPIPRHDTVYWYQQGPGQDPQFLISFYEKMQSDKGSIPDRFSAQQFSDYHSELNMSSLELGDSALYFCASSRDRGGEKLFFGSGTQLSVL.

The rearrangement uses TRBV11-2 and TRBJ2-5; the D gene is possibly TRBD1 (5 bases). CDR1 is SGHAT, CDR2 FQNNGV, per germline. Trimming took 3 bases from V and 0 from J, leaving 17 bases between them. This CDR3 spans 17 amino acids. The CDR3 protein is CASSLLGQGMYQETQYF. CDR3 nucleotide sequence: TGTGCCAGCAGCTTGCTAGGGCAGGGAATGTACCAAGAGACCCAGTACTTC.

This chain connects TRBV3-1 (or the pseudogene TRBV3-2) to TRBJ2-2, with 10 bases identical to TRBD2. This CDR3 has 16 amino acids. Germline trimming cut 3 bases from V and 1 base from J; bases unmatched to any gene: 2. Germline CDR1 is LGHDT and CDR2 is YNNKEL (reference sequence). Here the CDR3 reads CASSQLAGGNTGELFF. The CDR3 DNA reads TGTGCCAGCAGCCAGTTAGCGGGGGGGAACACCGGGGAGCTGTTTTTT.

In nucleotides, the CDR3 is TGTGCCAGCTCGGGCCAGAAGAACACTGAAGCTTTCTTT. This sequence encodes CASSGQKNTEAFF. The rearrangement uses TRBV18 and TRBJ1-1; no clear D gene. The CDR3 extends over 13 amino acids. Per germline, CDR1 KGHSH and CDR2 LQKENI. V gave up 6 bases and J gave up 1 base, with 9 bases separating them. The full variable domain, rest sourced from reference TRBV18 and TRBJ1-1, is NAGVMQNPRHLVRRRGQEARLRCSPMKGHSHVYWYRQLPEEGLKFMVYLQKENIIDESGMPKERFSAEFPKEGPSILRIQQVVRGDSAAYFCASSGQKNTEAFFGQGTRLTVV.

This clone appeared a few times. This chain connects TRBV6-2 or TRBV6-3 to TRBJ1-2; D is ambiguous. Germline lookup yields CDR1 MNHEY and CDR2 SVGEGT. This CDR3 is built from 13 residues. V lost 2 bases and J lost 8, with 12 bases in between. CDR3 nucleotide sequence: TGTGCCAGCAGTTACCGCTCCATCGAGGGCTACACCTTC. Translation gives CASSYRSIEGYTF.

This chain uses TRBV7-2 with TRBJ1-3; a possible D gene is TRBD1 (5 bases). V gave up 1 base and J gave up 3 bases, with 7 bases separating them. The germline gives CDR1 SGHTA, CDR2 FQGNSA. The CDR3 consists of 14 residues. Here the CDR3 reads CASSLVQGGNTIYF. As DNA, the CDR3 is TGTGCCAGCAGCTTAGTGCAGGGTGGAAACACCATATATTTT.

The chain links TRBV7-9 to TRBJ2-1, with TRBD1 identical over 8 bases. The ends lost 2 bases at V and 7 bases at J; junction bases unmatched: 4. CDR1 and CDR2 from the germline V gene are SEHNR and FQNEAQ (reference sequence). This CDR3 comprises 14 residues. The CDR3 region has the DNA TGTGCCAGCAGCTTAAGACAGGGGAGGAATGAGCAGTTCTTC. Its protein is CASSLRQGRNEQFF.

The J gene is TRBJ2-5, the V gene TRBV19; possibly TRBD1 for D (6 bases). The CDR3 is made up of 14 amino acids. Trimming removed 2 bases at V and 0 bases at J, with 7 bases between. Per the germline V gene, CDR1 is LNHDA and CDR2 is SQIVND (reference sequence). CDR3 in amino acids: CASSIQGYQETQYF. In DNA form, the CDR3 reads TGTGCCAGTAGTATACAGGGGTACCAAGAGACCCAGTACTTC.

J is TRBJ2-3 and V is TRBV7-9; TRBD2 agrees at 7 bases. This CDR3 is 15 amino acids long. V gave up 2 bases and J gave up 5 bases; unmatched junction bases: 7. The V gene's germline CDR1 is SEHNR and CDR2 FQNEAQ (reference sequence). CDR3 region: CASSLRAGDGDTQYF. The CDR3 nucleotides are TGTGCCAGCAGCTTACGGGCGGGGGATGGAGATACGCAGTATTTT.

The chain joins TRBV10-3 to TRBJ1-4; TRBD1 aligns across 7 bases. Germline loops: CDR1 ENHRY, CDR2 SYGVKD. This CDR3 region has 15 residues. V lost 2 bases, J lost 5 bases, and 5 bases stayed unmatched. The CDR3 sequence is CAISEATGPNEKLFF. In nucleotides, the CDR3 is TGTGCCATCAGTGAGGCGACAGGGCCAAATGAAAAACTGTTTTTT.

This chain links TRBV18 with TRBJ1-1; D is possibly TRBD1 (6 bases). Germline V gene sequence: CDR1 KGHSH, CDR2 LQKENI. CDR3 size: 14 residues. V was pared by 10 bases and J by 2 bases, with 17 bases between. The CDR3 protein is CATLGGGLNTEAFF. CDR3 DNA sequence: TGTGCCACCCTTGGGGGGGGGCTCAACACTGAAGCTTTCTTT. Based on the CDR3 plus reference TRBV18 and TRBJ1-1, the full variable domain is NAGVMQNPRHLVRRRGQEARLRCSPMKGHSHVYWYRQLPEEGLKFMVYLQKENIIDESGMPKERFSAEFPKEGPSILRIQQVVRGDSAAYFCATLGGGLNTEAFFGQGTRLTVV.

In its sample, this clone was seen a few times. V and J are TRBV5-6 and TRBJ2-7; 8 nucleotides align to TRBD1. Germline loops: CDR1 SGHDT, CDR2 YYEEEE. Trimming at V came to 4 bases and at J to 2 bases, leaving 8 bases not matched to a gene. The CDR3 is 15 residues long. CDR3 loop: CASSPDRDSAYEQYF. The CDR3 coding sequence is TGTGCCAGCAGCCCGGACAGGGATTCGGCCTACGAGCAGTACTTC.

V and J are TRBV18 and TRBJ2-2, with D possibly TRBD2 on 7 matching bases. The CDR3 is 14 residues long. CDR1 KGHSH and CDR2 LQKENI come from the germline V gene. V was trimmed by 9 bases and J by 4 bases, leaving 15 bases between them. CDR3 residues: CASRTGGRTGELFF. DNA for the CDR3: TGTGCCAGTAGGACGGGGGGCCGCACCGGGGAGCTGTTTTTT.

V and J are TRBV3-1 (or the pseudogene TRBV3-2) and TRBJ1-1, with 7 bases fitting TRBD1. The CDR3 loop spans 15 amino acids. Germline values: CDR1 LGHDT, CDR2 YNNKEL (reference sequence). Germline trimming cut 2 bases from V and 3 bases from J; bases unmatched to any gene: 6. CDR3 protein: CASSQPGTGDTEAFF. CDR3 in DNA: TGTGCCAGCAGCCAACCGGGAACAGGGGACACTGAAGCTTTCTTT.

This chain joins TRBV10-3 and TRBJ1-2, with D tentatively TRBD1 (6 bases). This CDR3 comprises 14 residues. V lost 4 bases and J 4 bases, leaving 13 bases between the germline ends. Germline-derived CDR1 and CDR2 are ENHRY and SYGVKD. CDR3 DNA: TGTGCCATCAGTGGGGATACAGGGAGCTATGGCTACACCTTC. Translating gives CAISGDTGSYGYTF.

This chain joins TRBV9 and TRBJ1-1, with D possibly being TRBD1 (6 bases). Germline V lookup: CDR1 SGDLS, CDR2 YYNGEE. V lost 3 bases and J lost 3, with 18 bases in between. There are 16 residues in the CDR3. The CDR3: CASSGTGLILDTEAFF. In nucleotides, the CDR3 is TGTGCCAGCAGCGGCACAGGGTTAATATTGGACACTGAAGCTTTCTTT. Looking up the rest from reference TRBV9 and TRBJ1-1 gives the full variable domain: DSGVTQTPKHLITATGQRVTLRCSPRSGDLSVYWYQQSLDQGLQFLIQYYNGEERAKGNILERFSAQQFPDLHSELNLSSLELGDSALYFCASSGTGLILDTEAFFGQGTRLTVV.

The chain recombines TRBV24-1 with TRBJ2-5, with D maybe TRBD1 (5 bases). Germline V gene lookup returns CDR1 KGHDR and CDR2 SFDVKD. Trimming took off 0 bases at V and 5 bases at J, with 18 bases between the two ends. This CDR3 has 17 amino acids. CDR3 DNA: TGTGCCACCAGTGATTTGAGGCAGGGCACTACCCGGGAGACCCAGTACTTC. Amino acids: CATSDLRQGTTRETQYF.

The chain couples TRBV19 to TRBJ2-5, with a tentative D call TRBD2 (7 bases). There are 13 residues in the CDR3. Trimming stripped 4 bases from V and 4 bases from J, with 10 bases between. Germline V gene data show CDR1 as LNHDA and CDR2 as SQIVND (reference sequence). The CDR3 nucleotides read TGTGCCAGTAGTAGCGGGGGCGGAGAGACCCAGTACTTC. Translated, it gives CASSSGGGETQYF.

CDR3 amino acids: CASAGQRNEKLFF. As DNA, the CDR3 is TGTGCCAGCGCGGGACAGCGTAATGAAAAACTGTTTTTT. V is TRBV6-6 and J is TRBJ1-4; 7 bases line up with TRBD1. V was pared by 8 bases and J by 4 bases, with 4 bases of the junction left unmatched. The CDR3 loop spans 13 amino acids. Per germline, CDR1 MNHNY and CDR2 SVGAGI (reference sequence).

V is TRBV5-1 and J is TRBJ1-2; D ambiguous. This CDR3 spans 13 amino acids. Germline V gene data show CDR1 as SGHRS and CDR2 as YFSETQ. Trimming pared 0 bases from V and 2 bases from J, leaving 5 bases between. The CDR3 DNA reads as TGCGCCAGCAGCTTGGGGGAGAACTATGGCTACACCTTC. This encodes CASSLGENYGYTF.